These T cell receptor beta chains were read from a single sample in a study of shared clonotypes between healthy human individuals. TCRdb keeps only in-frame clones here, not all; method: immunoSEQ multiplex PCR. Of 950,000 to 1,100,000 clones in the sample, 60% to 80% were seen once. What was sequenced was memory CD4+ T cells sorted from blood. These receptor sequences come from a man in his late teens or twenties in good health. Each CDR3 is given with its conserved first and last residue. D genes are given only for firm matches. Size is stated for part of the rows, as once, few or many counts, or as a class when the clone is expanded.

d_call: NA
v_call: TRBV30
j_call: TRBJ2-7
clone_size: NA
cdr3_aa: CAWSSSSYEQYF
cdr3_nt: TGTGCCTGGAGTTCGAGCAGCTACGAGCAGTACTTC

d_call: NA
v_call: TRBV6-1
j_call: TRBJ1-2
clone_size: NA
cdr3_aa: CASSETGYGYTF
cdr3_nt: TGTGCCAGCAGTGAGACGGGGTATGGCTACACCTTC

d_call: TRBD2
v_call: TRBV27
j_call: TRBJ2-3
clone_size: few
cdr3_aa: CASSEAGRLYF
cdr3_nt: TGTGCCAGCAGTGAAGCGGGGCGTCTATATTTT

d_call: NA
v_call: TRBV25-1
j_call: TRBJ1-2
clone_size: NA
cdr3_aa: CASSFRTYGYTF
cdr3_nt: TGTGCCAGCAGTTTTCGAACGTATGGCTACACCTTC

d_call: TRBD1
v_call: TRBV7-9
j_call: TRBJ2-7
clone_size: NA
cdr3_aa: CASSLAGQGDYEQYF
cdr3_nt: TGTGCCAGCAGCTTAGCGGGACAGGGGGACTACGAGCAGTACTTC

d_call: NA
v_call: TRBV6-5
j_call: TRBJ1-5
clone_size: few
cdr3_aa: CASSETGLQPQHF
cdr3_nt: TGTGCCAGCAGTGAGACAGGCCTCCAGCCCCAGCATTTT

d_call: TRBD2
v_call: TRBV11-3
j_call: TRBJ2-1
clone_size: NA
cdr3_aa: CASSPRAGLAGSSNEQFF
cdr3_nt: TGTGCCAGCAGTCCTCGAGCGGGACTAGCGGGTTCCTCGAATGAGCAGTTCTTC

d_call: NA
v_call: TRBV4-3
j_call: TRBJ2-3
clone_size: NA
cdr3_aa: CASSQDFVSWADTQYF
cdr3_nt: TGCGCCAGCAGCCAAGATTTCGTGAGCTGGGCAGATACGCAGTATTTT

d_call: NA
v_call: TRBV6-5
j_call: TRBJ2-3
clone_size: once
cdr3_aa: CARRQVCTDTQYF
cdr3_nt: TGTGCCAGAAGACAAGTCTGCACAGATACGCAGTATTTT

d_call: NA
v_call: TRBV5-1
j_call: TRBJ2-5
clone_size: NA
cdr3_aa: CASSLGGPQETQYF
cdr3_nt: TGCGCCAGCAGCTTGGGGGGCCCCCAAGAGACCCAGTACTTC

d_call: NA
v_call: TRBV6-4
j_call: TRBJ1-4
clone_size: NA
cdr3_aa: CASNSEGGRWEKLFF
cdr3_nt: TGTGCCAGCAACTCGGAGGGGGGGCGCTGGGAAAAACTGTTTTTT

d_call: NA
v_call: TRBV4-3
j_call: TRBJ2-2
clone_size: NA
cdr3_aa: CASSQETAVNTGELFF
cdr3_nt: TGCGCCAGCAGCCAAGAAACAGCGGTGAACACCGGGGAGCTGTTTTTT

d_call: TRBD1
v_call: TRBV5-4
j_call: TRBJ2-5
clone_size: NA
cdr3_aa: CASSRSEDRGGETQYF
cdr3_nt: TGTGCCAGCAGCAGATCGGAGGACAGGGGTGGAGAGACCCAGTACTTC

d_call: NA
v_call: TRBV30
j_call: TRBJ2-2
clone_size: NA
cdr3_aa: CAWSSPRELFF
cdr3_nt: TGTGCCTGGAGTTCTCCGCGGGAGCTGTTTTTT

d_call: TRBD1
v_call: TRBV7-2
j_call: TRBJ1-2
clone_size: NA
cdr3_aa: CASSHPGGTGLNYGYTF
cdr3_nt: TGTGCCAGCAGCCACCCGGGGGGGACAGGGCTTAACTATGGCTACACCTTC

d_call: TRBD1
v_call: TRBV5-1
j_call: TRBJ2-2
clone_size: NA
cdr3_aa: CASSLAVGQVNTGELFF
cdr3_nt: TGCGCCAGCAGCTTGGCCGTGGGACAGGTGAACACCGGGGAGCTGTTTTTT

d_call: TRBD2
v_call: TRBV11-2
j_call: TRBJ2-2
clone_size: NA
cdr3_aa: CASSFPAGGRNTGELFF
cdr3_nt: TGTGCCAGCAGCTTCCCAGCGGGAGGAAGGAACACCGGGGAGCTGTTTTTT

d_call: NA
v_call: TRBV7-2
j_call: TRBJ2-5
clone_size: NA
cdr3_aa: CASSLRLGLGQETQYF
cdr3_nt: TGTGCCAGCAGCCTCCGACTAGGTTTGGGCCAAGAGACCCAGTACTTC

d_call: NA
v_call: TRBV2
j_call: TRBJ2-3
clone_size: NA
cdr3_aa: CASSEAGARTDTQYF
cdr3_nt: TGTGCCAGCAGTGAAGCGGGGGCCCGCACAGATACGCAGTATTTT

d_call: NA
v_call: TRBV5-4
j_call: TRBJ2-1
clone_size: NA
cdr3_aa: CASSSSLARSYNEQFF
cdr3_nt: TGTGCCAGCAGCTCTTCCCTAGCGAGAAGCTACAATGAGCAGTTCTTC

d_call: NA
v_call: TRBV28
j_call: TRBJ2-3
clone_size: NA
cdr3_aa: CASSLGTDTQYF
cdr3_nt: TGTGCCAGCAGTTTGGGCACAGATACGCAGTATTTT

d_call: TRBD1
v_call: TRBV30
j_call: TRBJ2-5
clone_size: NA
cdr3_aa: CAWRPGQGAAETQYF
cdr3_nt: TGTGCCTGGAGACCGGGACAGGGGGCGGCGGAGACCCAGTACTTC

d_call: TRBD2
v_call: TRBV18
j_call: TRBJ2-3
clone_size: few
cdr3_aa: CASVPTFGGYTDTQYF
cdr3_nt: TGTGCCAGCGTCCCGACGTTCGGGGGGTACACAGATACGCAGTATTTT

d_call: NA
v_call: TRBV27
j_call: TRBJ2-5
clone_size: NA
cdr3_aa: CASSRYSGTRYQETQYF
cdr3_nt: TGTGCCAGCAGTCGTTACTCCGGGACACGTTACCAAGAGACCCAGTACTTC

d_call: TRBD2
v_call: TRBV9
j_call: TRBJ2-7
clone_size: few
cdr3_aa: CASSEREWNEQYF
cdr3_nt: TGTGCCAGCAGCGAGCGGGAGTGGAACGAGCAGTACTTC

d_call: NA
v_call: TRBV13
j_call: TRBJ2-3
clone_size: NA
cdr3_aa: CASSHGGSDTQYF
cdr3_nt: TGTGCCAGCAGCCACGGGGGTTCAGATACGCAGTATTTT

d_call: TRBD2
v_call: TRBV7-2
j_call: TRBJ2-1
clone_size: once
cdr3_aa: CASSLSGGLYNEQFF
cdr3_nt: TGTGCCAGCAGCCTTAGCGGGGGGCTTTACAATGAGCAGTTCTTC

d_call: TRBD1
v_call: TRBV9
j_call: TRBJ2-7
clone_size: NA
cdr3_aa: CASSAGQGVEYEQYF
cdr3_nt: TGTGCCAGCAGCGCGGGACAGGGGGTGGAGTACGAGCAGTACTTC

d_call: TRBD1
v_call: TRBV6-6
j_call: TRBJ1-1
clone_size: NA
cdr3_aa: CASRRDRGGYTEAFF
cdr3_nt: TGTGCCAGCAGGCGGGACAGGGGAGGATACACTGAAGCTTTCTTT

d_call: NA
v_call: TRBV11-2
j_call: TRBJ1-1
clone_size: NA
cdr3_aa: CASSPVRGTNTEAFF
cdr3_nt: TGTGCCAGCAGCCCAGTTCGGGGGACAAACACTGAAGCTTTCTTT

d_call: TRBD2
v_call: TRBV29-1
j_call: TRBJ2-7
clone_size: NA
cdr3_aa: CSVVLAGLAYEQYF
cdr3_nt: TGCAGCGTTGTCCTAGCGGGGTTGGCCTACGAGCAGTACTTC

d_call: NA
v_call: TRBV6-1
j_call: TRBJ2-1
clone_size: NA
cdr3_aa: CASTVGGINEQFF
cdr3_nt: TGTGCCAGCACGGTCGGCGGAATTAATGAGCAGTTCTTC

d_call: TRBD1
v_call: TRBV15
j_call: TRBJ1-6
clone_size: NA
cdr3_aa: CATSRGQGSPLHF
cdr3_nt: TGTGCCACCAGCAGGGGACAGGGTTCACCCCTCCACTTT

d_call: TRBD2
v_call: TRBV4-3
j_call: TRBJ2-1
clone_size: NA
cdr3_aa: CASSQALAGAYNEQFF
cdr3_nt: TGCGCCAGCAGCCAAGCACTAGCGGGAGCCTACAATGAGCAGTTCTTC

d_call: TRBD2
v_call: TRBV9
j_call: TRBJ2-7
clone_size: once
cdr3_aa: CASSVELAGPYEQYF
cdr3_nt: TGTGCCAGCAGCGTAGAACTAGCGGGGCCCTACGAGCAGTACTTC

d_call: TRBD2
v_call: TRBV7-2
j_call: TRBJ2-3
clone_size: NA
cdr3_aa: CASSLAAGVGTDTQYF
cdr3_nt: TGTGCCAGCAGCTTAGCGGCGGGAGTAGGGACAGATACGCAGTATTTT

d_call: NA
v_call: TRBV11-2
j_call: TRBJ2-6
clone_size: NA
cdr3_aa: CASSLIGPGAGANVLTF
cdr3_nt: TGTGCCAGCAGCTTAATAGGGCCGGGGGCTGGGGCCAACGTCCTGACTTTC

d_call: NA
v_call: TRBV19
j_call: TRBJ1-5
clone_size: NA
cdr3_aa: CASSIVTTGIYSNQPQHF
cdr3_nt: TGTGCCAGTAGTATAGTAACCACAGGGATTTATAGCAATCAGCCCCAGCATTTT

d_call: NA
v_call: TRBV5-1
j_call: TRBJ2-1
clone_size: NA
cdr3_aa: CASSLEGPLLQWEQFF
cdr3_nt: TGCGCCAGCAGCTTGGAGGGACCCCTCTTACAATGGGAGCAGTTCTTC

d_call: TRBD1
v_call: TRBV5-1
j_call: TRBJ2-7
clone_size: NA
cdr3_aa: CASSRTGDSPEQYF
cdr3_nt: TGCGCCAGCAGCAGGACAGGGGATAGTCCGGAGCAGTACTTC

d_call: NA
v_call: TRBV5-1
j_call: TRBJ2-7
clone_size: many
cdr3_aa: CASSSGQTYEQYF
cdr3_nt: TGCGCCAGCAGCTCTGGACAGACCTACGAGCAGTACTTC

d_call: NA
v_call: TRBV27
j_call: TRBJ2-7
clone_size: NA
cdr3_aa: CASSRRNEQYF
cdr3_nt: TGTGCCAGCAGTCGCAGAAACGAGCAGTACTTC

d_call: TRBD1
v_call: TRBV7-2
j_call: TRBJ2-3
clone_size: NA
cdr3_aa: CASSHYRGSTDTQYF
cdr3_nt: TGTGCCAGCAGCCATTACAGGGGGAGCACAGATACGCAGTATTTT